The rows below give T cell receptor beta chains drawn from one sample of a study of control samples from healthy donors and cancer patients. The table came from immunoSEQ multiplex PCR; TCRdb's copy has only in-frame clones and leaves some out. The sample records some 71,000 clones, over 85% being singletons. The sample taken for sequencing was PBMCs. The source of these receptors is a man aged 60-69 years with colorectal cancer. The conserved cysteine and the conserved F or W are not part of the CDR3 here. Fields, in order: V gene, CDR3 length, D gene, J gene, CDR3 protein. D genes are given only for firm matches.

>TRBV24-1|12|TRBD1|TRBJ2-2
ATSDLETGGELF
>TRBV11-3|11|NA|TRBJ1-5
ASSLGGEQPQH
>TRBV12-3/TRBV12-4|11|NA|TRBJ2-7
ASSSVPSYEQY
>TRBV5-1|14|TRBD2|TRBJ2-5
ASSLGTSGGKETQY
>TRBV27|13|TRBD1|TRBJ2-7
ASSETGGPSYEQY
>TRBV2|12|TRBD1|TRBJ1-1
ASRAGQGSTEAF
>TRBV7-8|15|NA|TRBJ2-1
ASSLRVPSATHNEQF
>TRBV9|12|NA|TRBJ2-7
ASSVSGNSYEQY
>TRBV28|11|NA|TRBJ2-1
ASSLRTYNEQF
>TRBV3-1/TRBV3-2|14|NA|TRBJ2-7
ASSQGDGNSYYEQY
>TRBV3-1/TRBV3-2|15|TRBD1|TRBJ1-2
ASSQEEGLEGAHGYT
>TRBV28|10|NA|TRBJ2-7
ASSPVVGTLY
>TRBV12-3/TRBV12-4|10|NA|TRBJ2-7
ASSLGQYEQY
>TRBV2|13|NA|TRBJ1-2
ASRLGQLPNYGYT
>TRBV19|13|TRBD1|TRBJ1-2
ASITVGGGGYGYT
>TRBV25-1|13|NA|TRBJ1-1
ASSEGGLLNTEAF
>TRBV2|12|NA|TRBJ2-6
ASTALSGANVLT
>TRBV3-1/TRBV3-2|12|NA|TRBJ2-7
ASKRQPSSYEQY
>TRBV6-2/TRBV6-3|13|TRBD1|TRBJ1-6
ASSYSRGLDSPLH
>TRBV3-1/TRBV3-2|12|TRBD2|TRBJ2-3
ASSLAGVTDTQY
>TRBV5-5|11|NA|TRBJ2-7
ASSLVGTYEQY
>TRBV6-6|12|TRBD2|TRBJ2-7
ASSGTSGGYEQY
>TRBV4-3|12|TRBD1|TRBJ2-7
ASSQDRGSYEQY
>TRBV7-8|13|NA|TRBJ1-3
ASSQAGVAGNTIY
>TRBV7-9|12|TRBD2|TRBJ2-5
ASSPGTSRETQY
>TRBV2|12|NA|TRBJ2-1
ASSDRTGSNEQF
>TRBV12-3/TRBV12-4|10|NA|TRBJ2-1
ASSLGAGGQF
>TRBV5-8|13|NA|TRBJ2-3
ASSSRGASTDTQY
>TRBV27|13|NA|TRBJ2-7
ASSLATGGSYEQY
>TRBV10-3|16|NA|TRBJ1-2
AISENGIGGGANYGYT
>TRBV4-1|12|NA|TRBJ1-2
ASSPARLNYGYT
>TRBV4-1|12|TRBD1|TRBJ1-2
ASSQVGTAYGYT
>TRBV30|13|TRBD1|TRBJ1-2
ACIPWDRHNYGYT
>TRBV18|11|TRBD1|TRBJ2-5
ASSLGQQETQY
>TRBV9|14|TRBD1|TRBJ2-3
ASSVAGTGGGHTQY
>TRBV7-8|13|NA|TRBJ1-5
ASSPLGYGGQPQH
>TRBV27|12|NA|TRBJ1-1
ASSRKGQNTEAF
>TRBV15|14|NA|TRBJ2-7
ATSRGNAGSSYEQY
>TRBV2|13|NA|TRBJ1-5
ASSEGKQPNQPQH